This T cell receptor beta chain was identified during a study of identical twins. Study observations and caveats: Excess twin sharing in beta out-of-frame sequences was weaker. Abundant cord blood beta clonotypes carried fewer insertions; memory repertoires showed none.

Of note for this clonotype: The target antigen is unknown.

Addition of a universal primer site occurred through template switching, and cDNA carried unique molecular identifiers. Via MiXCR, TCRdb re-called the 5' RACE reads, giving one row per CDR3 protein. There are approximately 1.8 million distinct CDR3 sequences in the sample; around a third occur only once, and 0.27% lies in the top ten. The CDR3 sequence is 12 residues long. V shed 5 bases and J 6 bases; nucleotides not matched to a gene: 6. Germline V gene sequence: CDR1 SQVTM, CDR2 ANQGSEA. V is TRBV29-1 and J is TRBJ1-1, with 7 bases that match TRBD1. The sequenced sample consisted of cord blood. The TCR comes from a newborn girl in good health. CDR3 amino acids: CSVFRQGPEAFF. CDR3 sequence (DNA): TGCAGCGTTTTCCGACAGGGCCCTGAAGCTTTCTTT.